The clone carrying this T cell receptor (beta chain) was seen at least ten times. What it binds is not known. The sample comes from a study of prognosis after radiotherapy for stage I lung cancer. Background on the study: Patients (more than twelve men, several women) were aged about 53 to 90, median approximately 71 years. Study-wide findings and caveats: Following stereotactic body radiation therapy, patients who went on to develop distant metastases had lower Shannon entropy. Some TCR clones were expanded. Whether these clones were tumor-specific was not determined.

Node-negative status on CT and PET/CT applied to all patients, none having prior chemotherapy, radiotherapy or other malignancies. The study amplified the TCR beta CDR3 region from genomic DNA. This amplification was carried out by two rounds of multiplex PCR. Primers were specific to each TRBV and TRBJ gene in first-round PCR. Using its own MiXCR run on the multiplex PCR reads, TCRdb lists one record per CDR3 protein. The sample holds approximately 30,000 distinct CDR3 sequences, around 43% seen once. From germline, CDR1 is SGHTA and CDR2 FQGNSA. V was pared by 3 bases and J by 3 bases, with 16 bases of the junction left unmatched. The CDR3 loop spans 19 amino acids.

The chain has TRBV7-2 and TRBJ1-4; TRBD1 matches at 7 bases. The receptor was derived from a donor of 50 years or more with non-small cell lung cancer. The starting material was PBMCs, obtained before or after stereotactic body radiation therapy (not recorded which). Written as DNA, the CDR3 is TGTGCCAGCAGCTTCCACAGGGGTCTAAACAATTCTCCTAATGAAAAACTGTTTTTT. Its translation is CASSFHRGLNNSPNEKLFF.